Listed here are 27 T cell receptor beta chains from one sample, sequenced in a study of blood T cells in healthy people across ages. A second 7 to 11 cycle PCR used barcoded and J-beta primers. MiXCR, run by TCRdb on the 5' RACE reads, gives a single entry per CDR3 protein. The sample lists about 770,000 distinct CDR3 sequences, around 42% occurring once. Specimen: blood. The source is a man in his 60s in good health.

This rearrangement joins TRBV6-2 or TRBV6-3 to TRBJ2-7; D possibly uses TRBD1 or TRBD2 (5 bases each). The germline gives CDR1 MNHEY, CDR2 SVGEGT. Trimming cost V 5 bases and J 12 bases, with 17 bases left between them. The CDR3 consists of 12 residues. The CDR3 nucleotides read TGTGCCAGCAGTAACATCGGGACGGGTATGTACTTC. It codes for CASSNIGTGMYF.

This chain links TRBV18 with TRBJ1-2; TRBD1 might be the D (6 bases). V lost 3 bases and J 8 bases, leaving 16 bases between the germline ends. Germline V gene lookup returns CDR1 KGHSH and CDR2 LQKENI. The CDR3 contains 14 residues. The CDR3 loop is CASSPADSSGGYTF. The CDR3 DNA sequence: TGTGCCAGCTCACCTGCGGACAGTTCGGGCGGCTACACCTTC.

CDR3 sequence reads: CASSSNGGNTGELFF. CDR3 coding DNA: TGCGCCAGCAGCTCCAATGGAGGGAACACCGGGGAGCTGTTTTTT. The chain uses TRBV5-1 and TRBJ2-2, with a possible D match to TRBD2 (5 bases). Trimming cost V 3 bases and J 1 base, with 10 bases left between them. The CDR3 is 15 amino acids. Germline-derived CDR1 and CDR2 are SGHRS and YFSETQ.

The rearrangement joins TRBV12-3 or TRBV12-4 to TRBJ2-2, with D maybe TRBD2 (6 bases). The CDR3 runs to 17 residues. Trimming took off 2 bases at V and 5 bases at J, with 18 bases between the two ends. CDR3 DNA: TGTGCCAGCAGTTTAAGTGAGCCTCCGGCGGGAACCGGGGAGCTGTTTTTT. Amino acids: CASSLSEPPAGTGELFF.

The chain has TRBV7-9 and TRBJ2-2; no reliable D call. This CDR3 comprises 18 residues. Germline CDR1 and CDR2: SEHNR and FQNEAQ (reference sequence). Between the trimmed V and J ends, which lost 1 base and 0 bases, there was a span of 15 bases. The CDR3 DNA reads TGTGCCAGCAGCTTAGATCAGTCGGCCAACCCGAACACCGGGGAGCTGTTTTTT. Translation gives CASSLDQSANPNTGELFF.

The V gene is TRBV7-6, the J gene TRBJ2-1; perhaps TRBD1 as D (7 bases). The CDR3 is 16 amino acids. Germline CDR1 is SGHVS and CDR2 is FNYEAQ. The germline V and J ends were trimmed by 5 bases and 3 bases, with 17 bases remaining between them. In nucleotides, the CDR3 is TGTGCCAGCAGCCGACGAGGGGGCGGGAACTACAATGAGCAGTTCTTC. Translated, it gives CASSRRGGGNYNEQFF.

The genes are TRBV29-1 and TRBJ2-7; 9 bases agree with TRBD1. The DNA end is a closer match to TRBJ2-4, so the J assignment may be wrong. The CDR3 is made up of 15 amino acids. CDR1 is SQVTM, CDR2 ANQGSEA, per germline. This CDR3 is CSVEKTGGGRSIQYF. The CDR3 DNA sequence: TGCAGCGTTGAGAAGACAGGGGGTGGGCGGAGCATTCAGTACTTC.

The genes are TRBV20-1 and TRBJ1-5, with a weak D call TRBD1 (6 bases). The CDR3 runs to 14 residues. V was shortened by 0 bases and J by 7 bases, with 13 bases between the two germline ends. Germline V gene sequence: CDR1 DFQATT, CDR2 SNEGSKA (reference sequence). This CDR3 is CSARDQQGNQPQHF. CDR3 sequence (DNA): TGCAGTGCTAGAGACCAACAGGGTAACCAGCCCCAGCATTTT.

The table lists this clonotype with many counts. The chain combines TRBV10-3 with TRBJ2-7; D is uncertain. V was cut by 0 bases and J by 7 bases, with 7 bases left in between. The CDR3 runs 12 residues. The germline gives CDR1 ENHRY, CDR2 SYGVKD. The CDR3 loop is CAISESRQEQYF. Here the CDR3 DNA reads TGTGCCATCAGTGAGTCTAGGCAGGAGCAGTACTTC.

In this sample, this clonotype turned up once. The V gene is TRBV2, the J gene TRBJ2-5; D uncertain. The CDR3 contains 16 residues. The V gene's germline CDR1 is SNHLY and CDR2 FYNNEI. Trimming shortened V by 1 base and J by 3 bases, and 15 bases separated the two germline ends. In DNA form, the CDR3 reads TGTGCCAGCAGTGAAGGACCGGTTCGGAAGGAAGAGACCCAGTACTTC. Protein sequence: CASSEGPVRKEETQYF.

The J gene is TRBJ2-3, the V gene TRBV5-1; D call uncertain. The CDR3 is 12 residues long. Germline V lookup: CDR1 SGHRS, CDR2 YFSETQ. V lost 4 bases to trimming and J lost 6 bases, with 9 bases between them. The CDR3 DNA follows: TGCGCCAGCAGCCGTCAGGAGGATACGCAGTATTTT. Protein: CASSRQEDTQYF.

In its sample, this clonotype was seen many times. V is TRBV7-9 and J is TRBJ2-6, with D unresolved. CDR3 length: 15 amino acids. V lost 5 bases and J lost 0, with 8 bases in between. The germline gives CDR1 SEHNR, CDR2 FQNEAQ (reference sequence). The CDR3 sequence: CASSPHSSGANVLTF. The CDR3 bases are TGTGCCAGCAGCCCCCACAGCTCTGGGGCCAACGTCCTGACTTTC.

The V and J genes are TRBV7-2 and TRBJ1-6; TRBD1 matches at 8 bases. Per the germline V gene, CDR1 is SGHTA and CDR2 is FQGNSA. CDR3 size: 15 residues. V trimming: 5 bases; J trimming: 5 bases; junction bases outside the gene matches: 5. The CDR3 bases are TGTGCCAGCAGCCCCCAGGGGGCCCATAATTCACCCCTCCACTTT. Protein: CASSPQGAHNSPLHF.

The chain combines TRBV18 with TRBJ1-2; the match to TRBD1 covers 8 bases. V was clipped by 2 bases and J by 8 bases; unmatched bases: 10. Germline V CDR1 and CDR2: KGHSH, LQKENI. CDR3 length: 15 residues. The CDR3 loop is CASSPSGQGLGGYTF. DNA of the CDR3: TGTGCCAGCTCACCATCTGGACAGGGTTTAGGGGGCTACACCTTC. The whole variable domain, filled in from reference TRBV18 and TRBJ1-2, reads NAGVMQNPRHLVRRRGQEARLRCSPMKGHSHVYWYRQLPEEGLKFMVYLQKENIIDESGMPKERFSAEFPKEGPSILRIQQVVRGDSAAYFCASSPSGQGLGGYTFGSGTRLTVV.

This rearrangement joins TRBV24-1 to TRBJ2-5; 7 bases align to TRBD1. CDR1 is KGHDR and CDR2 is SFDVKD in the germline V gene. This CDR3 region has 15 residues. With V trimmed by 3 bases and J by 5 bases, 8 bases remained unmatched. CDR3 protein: CATSDRTRGMETQYF. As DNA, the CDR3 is TGTGCCACCAGTGATCGAACCAGGGGGATGGAGACCCAGTACTTC.

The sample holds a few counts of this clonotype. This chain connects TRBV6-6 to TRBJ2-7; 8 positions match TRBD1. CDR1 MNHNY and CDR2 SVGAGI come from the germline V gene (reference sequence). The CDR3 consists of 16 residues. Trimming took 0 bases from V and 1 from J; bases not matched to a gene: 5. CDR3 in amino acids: CASSYSPQGVSYEQYF. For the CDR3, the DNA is TGTGCCAGCAGTTACTCGCCACAGGGGGTATCCTACGAGCAGTACTTC.

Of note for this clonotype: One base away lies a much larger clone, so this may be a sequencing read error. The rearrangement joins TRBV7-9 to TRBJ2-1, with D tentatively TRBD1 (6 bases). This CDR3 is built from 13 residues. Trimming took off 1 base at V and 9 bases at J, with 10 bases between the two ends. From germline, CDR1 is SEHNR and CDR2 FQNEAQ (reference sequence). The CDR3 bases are TGTGCCAGCAGCTTAGGAGTCAGGGGTGAGCAGTTCTTC. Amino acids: CASSLGVRGEQFF.

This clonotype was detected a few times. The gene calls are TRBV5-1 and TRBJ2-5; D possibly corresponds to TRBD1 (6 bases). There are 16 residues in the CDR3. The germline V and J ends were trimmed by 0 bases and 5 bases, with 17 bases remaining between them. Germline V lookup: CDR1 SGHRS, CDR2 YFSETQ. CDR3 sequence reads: CASSLGPDSWPETQYF. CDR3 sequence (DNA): TGCGCCAGCAGCTTGGGCCCGGACAGCTGGCCGGAGACCCAGTACTTC.

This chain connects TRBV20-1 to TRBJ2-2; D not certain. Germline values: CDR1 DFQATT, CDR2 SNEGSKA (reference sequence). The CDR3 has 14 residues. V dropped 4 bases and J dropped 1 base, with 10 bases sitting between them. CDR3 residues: CSATWTLNTGELFF. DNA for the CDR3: TGCAGTGCTACATGGACCCTGAACACCGGGGAGCTGTTTTTT.

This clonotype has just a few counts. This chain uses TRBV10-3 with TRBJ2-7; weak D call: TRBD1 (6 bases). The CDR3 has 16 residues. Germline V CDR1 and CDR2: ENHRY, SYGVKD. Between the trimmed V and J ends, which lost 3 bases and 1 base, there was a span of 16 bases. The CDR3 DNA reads TGTGCCATCAGTGACGTAGAGAGGGGGATATCCTACGAGCAGTACTTC. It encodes CAISDVERGISYEQYF.

The CDR3 nucleotides read TGCAGTGCTAGTCAGGGTTCCGGCGAAAAACTGTTTTTT. Its translation: CSASQGSGEKLFF. The chain has TRBV20-1 and TRBJ1-4; a weak D match, TRBD1 (5 bases). The V gene lost 3 bases and the J gene lost 8 bases, with 13 bases spanning the gap. Per the germline V gene, CDR1 is DFQATT and CDR2 is SNEGSKA (reference sequence). CDR3 length: 13 amino acids.

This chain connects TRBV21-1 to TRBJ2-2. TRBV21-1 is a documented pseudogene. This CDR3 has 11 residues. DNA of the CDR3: TGTGCCAGCATTAGAGCCGGGGAGCTGTTTTTT. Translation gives CASIRAGELFF.

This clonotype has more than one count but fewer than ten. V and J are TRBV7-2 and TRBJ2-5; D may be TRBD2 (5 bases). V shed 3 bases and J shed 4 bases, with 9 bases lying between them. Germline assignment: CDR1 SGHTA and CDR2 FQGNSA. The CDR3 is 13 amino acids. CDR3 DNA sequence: TGTGCCAGCAGCTTCCGGGGTACAGAGACCCAGTACTTC. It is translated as CASSFRGTETQYF.

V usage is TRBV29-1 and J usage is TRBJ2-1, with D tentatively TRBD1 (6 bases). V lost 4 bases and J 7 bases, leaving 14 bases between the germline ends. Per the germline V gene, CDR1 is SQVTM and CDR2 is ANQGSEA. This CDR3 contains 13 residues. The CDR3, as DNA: TGCAGCGTTGTGGGGGCCCCGGGGAATGAGCAGTTCTTC. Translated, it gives CSVVGAPGNEQFF.

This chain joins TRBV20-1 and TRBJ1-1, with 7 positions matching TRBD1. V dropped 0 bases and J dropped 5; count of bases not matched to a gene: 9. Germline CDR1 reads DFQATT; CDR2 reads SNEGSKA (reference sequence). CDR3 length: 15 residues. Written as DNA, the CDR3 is TGCAGTGCTAGAGAAGCGGCAGGGGGGAGGACTGAAGCTTTCTTT. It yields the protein CSAREAAGGRTEAFF.

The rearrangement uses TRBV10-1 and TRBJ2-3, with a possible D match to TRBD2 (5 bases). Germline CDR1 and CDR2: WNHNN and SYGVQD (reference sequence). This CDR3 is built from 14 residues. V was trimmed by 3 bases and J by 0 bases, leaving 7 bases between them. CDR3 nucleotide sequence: TGCGCCAGCAGTGATACGGGAAGCACAGATACGCAGTATTTT. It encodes CASSDTGSTDTQYF.

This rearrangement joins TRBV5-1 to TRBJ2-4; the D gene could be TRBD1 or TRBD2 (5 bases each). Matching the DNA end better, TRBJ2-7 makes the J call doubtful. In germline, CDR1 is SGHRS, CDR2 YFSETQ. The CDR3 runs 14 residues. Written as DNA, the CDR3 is TGCGCCAGCAGCTCGCTAGATGGGGGCTACGAGCAGTACTTC. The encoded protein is CASSSLDGGYEQYF.